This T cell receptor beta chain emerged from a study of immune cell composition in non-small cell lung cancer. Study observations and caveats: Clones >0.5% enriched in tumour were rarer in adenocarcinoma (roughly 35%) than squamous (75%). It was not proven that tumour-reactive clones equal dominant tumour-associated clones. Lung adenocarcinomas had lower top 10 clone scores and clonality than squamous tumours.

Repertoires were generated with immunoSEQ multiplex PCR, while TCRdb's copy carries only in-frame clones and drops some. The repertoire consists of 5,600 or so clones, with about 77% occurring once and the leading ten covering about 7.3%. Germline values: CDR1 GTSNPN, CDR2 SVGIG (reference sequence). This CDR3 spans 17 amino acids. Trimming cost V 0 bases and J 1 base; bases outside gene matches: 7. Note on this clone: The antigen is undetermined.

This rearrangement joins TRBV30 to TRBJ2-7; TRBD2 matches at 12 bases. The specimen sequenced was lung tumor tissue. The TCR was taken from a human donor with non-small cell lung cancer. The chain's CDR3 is CAWSVMTSGGRSYEQYF. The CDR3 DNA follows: TGTGCCTGGAGTGTAATGACTAGCGGGGGCCGATCCTACGAGCAGTACTTC.